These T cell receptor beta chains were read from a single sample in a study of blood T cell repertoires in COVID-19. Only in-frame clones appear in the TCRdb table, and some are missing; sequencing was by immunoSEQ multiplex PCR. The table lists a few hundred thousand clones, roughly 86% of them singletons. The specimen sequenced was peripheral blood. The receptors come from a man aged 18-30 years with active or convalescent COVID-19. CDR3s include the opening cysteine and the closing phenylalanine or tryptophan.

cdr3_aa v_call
CAIEPGEVLSTDTQYF TRBV12-5
CASGTGTATYEQYF TRBV2
CASSPPAGQETQYF TRBV18
CASRDRPGEAFF TRBV10-2
CASRIGTGSSPLHF TRBV2
CASRGQNTIYF TRBV2
CASTPGQGDLWGYTF TRBV5-1
CASSPDSTNYGYTF TRBV18
CASSSRPAKGNEKLFF TRBV5-1
CASSVARYTEAFF TRBV9
CASSLDPGLDDEQFF TRBV11-2
CASSLGAGLYGYTF TRBV28
CASSFGDRRNGYTF TRBV7-2
CASSRAGGSNEKLFF TRBV4-3
CASSAQRYTEAFF TRBV9
CASSLGRTEKLYGYTF TRBV13
CASSSSAGTENQPQHF TRBV5-6